These 3 T cell receptor beta chains originate from one sample sequenced in a study of T-cell memory formation after mild COVID-19. TCRdb re-analysed the 5' RACE reads in MiXCR, keeping a single row per CDR3 protein. The sample records about 500,000 distinct CDR3 sequences, around 21% being singletons. What was sequenced was PBMCs or a T cell subset sorted from them (not recorded which). These receptors were taken from an adult woman who had mild COVID-19 (a few samples of this study predate the infection). Cell type and time point are not known.

Here the CDR3 reads CASSYRTDRLTDTQYF. DNA of the CDR3: TGTGCCAGCAGTTATAGGACAGACCGTCTCACAGATACGCAGTATTTT. The chain combines TRBV11-2 with TRBJ2-3; D is possibly TRBD1 (6 bases). The CDR3 is 16 residues long. V was clipped by 6 bases and J by 2 bases, with 18 bases between them. Germline CDR1 is SGHAT and CDR2 is FQNNGV.

The table lists this clonotype with a few counts. V gene TRBV15 combines with J gene TRBJ2-1; D gene uncertain. CDR3 size: 18 residues. Trimming pared 0 bases from V and 0 bases from J, leaving 15 bases between. Germline assignment: CDR1 LNHNV and CDR2 YYDKDF (reference sequence). The CDR3 nucleotides are TGTGCCACCAGCAGAGATCACAGCCTTCCAAGCTCCTACAATGAGCAGTTCTTC. Translation gives CATSRDHSLPSSYNEQFF.

This rearrangement joins TRBV30 to TRBJ1-4; 8 nucleotides agree with TRBD1. Germline CDR1 reads GTSNPN; CDR2 reads SVGIG (reference sequence). This CDR3 contains 13 residues. With V trimmed by 2 bases and J by 7 bases, 3 bases remained unmatched. The CDR3 DNA follows: TGTGCCTGGAGTTACAGGGGGGGTGAAAAACTGTTTTTT. Protein: CAWSYRGGEKLFF. The full variable domain, its missing parts supplied by reference TRBV30 and TRBJ1-4, is SQTIHQWPATLVQPVGSPLSLECTVEGTSNPNLYWYRQAAGRGLQLLFYSVGIGQISSEVPQNLSASRPQDRQFILSSKKLLLSDSGFYLCAWSYRGGEKLFFGSGTQLSVL.